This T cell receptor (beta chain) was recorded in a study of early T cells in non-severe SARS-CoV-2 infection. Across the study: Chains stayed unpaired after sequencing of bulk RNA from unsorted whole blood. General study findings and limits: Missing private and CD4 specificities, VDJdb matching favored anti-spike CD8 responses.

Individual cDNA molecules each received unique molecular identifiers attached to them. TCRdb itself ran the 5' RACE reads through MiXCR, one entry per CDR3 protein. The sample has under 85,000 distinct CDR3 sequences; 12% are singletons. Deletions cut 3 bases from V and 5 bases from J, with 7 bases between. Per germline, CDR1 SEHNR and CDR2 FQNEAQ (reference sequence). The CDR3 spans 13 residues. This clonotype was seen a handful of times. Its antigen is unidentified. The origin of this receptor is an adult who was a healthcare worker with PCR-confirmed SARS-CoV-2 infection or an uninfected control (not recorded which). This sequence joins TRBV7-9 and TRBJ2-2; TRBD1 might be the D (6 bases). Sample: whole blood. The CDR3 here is CASSFTGTGELFF. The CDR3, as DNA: TGTGCCAGCAGCTTCACAGGGACCGGGGAGCTGTTTTTT.